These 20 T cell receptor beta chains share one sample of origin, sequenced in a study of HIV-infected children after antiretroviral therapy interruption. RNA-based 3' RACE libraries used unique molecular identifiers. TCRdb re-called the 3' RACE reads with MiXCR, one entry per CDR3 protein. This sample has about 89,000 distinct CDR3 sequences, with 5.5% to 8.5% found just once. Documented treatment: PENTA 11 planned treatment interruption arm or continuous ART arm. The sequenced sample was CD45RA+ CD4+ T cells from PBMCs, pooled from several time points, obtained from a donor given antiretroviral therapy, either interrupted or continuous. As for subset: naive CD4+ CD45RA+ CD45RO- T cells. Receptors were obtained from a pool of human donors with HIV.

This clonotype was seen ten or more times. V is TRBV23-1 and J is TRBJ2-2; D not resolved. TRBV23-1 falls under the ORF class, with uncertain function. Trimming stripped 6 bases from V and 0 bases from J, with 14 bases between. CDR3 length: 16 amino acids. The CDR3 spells CASSPPARSNTGELFF. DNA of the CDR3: TGCGCCAGCAGCCCTCCTGCAAGATCGAACACCGGGGAGCTGTTTTTT.

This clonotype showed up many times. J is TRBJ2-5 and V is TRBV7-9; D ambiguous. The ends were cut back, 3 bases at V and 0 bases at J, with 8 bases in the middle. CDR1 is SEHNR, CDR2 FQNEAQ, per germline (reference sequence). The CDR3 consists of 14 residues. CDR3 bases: TGTGCCAGCAGCTTTGGCCAGTACCAAGAGACCCAGTACTTC. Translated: CASSFGQYQETQYF.

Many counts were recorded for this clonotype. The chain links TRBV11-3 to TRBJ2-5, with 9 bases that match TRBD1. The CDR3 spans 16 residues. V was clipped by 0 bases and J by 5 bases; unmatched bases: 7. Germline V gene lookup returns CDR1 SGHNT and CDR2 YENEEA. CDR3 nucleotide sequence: TGTGCCAGCAGCTTAGATCTCAACAGGGGGCTGGAGACCCAGTACTTC. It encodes CASSLDLNRGLETQYF. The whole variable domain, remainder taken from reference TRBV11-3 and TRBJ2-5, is EAGVVQSPRYKIIEKKQPVAFWCNPISGHNTLYWYLQNLGQGPELLIRYENEEAVDDSQLPKDRFSAERLKGVDSTLKIQPAELGDSAVYLCASSLDLNRGLETQYFGPGTRLLVL.

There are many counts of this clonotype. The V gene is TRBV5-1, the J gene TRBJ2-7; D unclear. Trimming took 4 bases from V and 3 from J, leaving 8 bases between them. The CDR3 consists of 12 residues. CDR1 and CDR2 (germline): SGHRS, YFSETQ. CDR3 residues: CASSLVGYEQYF. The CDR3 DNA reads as TGCGCCAGCAGCCTGGTGGGCTACGAGCAGTACTTC.

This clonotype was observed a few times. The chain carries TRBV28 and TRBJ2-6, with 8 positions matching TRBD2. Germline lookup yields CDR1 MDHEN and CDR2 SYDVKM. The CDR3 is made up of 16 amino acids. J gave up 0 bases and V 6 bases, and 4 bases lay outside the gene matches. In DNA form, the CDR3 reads TGTGCCAGCAGCCCGGGAGGGATCTCTGGGGCCAACGTCCTGACTTTC. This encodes CASSPGGISGANVLTF.

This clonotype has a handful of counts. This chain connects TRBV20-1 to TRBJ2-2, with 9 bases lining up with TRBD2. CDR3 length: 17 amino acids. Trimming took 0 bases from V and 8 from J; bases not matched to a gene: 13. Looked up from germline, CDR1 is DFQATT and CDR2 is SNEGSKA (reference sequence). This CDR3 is CSARDRAGGSAIGELFF. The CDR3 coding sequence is TGCAGTGCTAGAGATCGAGCGGGGGGCTCGGCTATAGGGGAGCTGTTTTTT.

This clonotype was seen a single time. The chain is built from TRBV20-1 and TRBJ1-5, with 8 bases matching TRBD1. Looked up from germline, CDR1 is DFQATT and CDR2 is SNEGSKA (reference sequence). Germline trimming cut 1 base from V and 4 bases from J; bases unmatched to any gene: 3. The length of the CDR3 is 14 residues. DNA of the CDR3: TGCAGTGCTAGAGGACAGGGGAATAATCAGCCCCAGCATTTT. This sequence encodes CSARGQGNNQPQHF.

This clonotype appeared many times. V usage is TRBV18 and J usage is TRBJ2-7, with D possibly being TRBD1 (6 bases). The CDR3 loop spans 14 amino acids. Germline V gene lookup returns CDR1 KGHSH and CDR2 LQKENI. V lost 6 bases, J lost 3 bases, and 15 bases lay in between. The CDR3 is CASSKQTGNYEQYF. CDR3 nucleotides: TGTGCCAGCTCGAAACAAACAGGGAACTACGAGCAGTACTTC.

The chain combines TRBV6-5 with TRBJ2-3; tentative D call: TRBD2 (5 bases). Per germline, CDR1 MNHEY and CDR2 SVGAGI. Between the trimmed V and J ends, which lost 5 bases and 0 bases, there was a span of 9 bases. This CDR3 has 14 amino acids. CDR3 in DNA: TGTGCCAGCAGTCGAGGACTGAGCACAGATACGCAGTATTTT. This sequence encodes CASSRGLSTDTQYF.

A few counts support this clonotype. The CDR3 spells CASSSPDWVNEQFF. CDR3 in DNA: TGCGCCAGCAGCTCCCCAGATTGGGTCAATGAGCAGTTCTTC. The chain uses TRBV4-1 and TRBJ2-1; D uncertain. This CDR3 is 14 amino acids long. V gave up 5 bases and J gave up 6 bases, with 14 bases separating them. Germline-derived CDR1 and CDR2 are MGHRA and YSYEKL.

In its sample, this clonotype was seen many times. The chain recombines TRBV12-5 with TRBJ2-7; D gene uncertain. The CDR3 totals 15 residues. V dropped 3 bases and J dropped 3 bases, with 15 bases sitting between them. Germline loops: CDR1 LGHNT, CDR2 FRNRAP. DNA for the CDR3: TGTGCTAGTGGTTTCAATCGACCTTGGGGCTACGAGCAGTACTTC. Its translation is CASGFNRPWGYEQYF.

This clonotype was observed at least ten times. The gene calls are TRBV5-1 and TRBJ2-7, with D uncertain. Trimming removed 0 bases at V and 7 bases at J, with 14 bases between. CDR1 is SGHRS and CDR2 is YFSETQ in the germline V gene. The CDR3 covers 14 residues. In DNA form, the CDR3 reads TGCGCCAGCAGCTTGGGTTCCCGAGTTCAGGAGCAGTACTTC. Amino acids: CASSLGSRVQEQYF. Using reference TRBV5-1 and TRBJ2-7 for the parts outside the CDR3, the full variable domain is KAGVTQTPRYLIKTRGQQVTLSCSPISGHRSVSWYQQTPGQGLQFLFEYFSETQRNKGNFPGRFSGRQFSNSRSEMNVSTLELGDSALYLCASSLGSRVQEQYFGPGTRLTVT.

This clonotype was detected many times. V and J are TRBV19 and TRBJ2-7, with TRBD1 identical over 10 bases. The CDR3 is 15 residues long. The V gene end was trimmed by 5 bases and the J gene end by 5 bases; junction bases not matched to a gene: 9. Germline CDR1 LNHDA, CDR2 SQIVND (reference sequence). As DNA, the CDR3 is TGTGCCAGTAGTGACCGACAGGGGGCGGATCACGAGCAGTACTTC. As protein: CASSDRQGADHEQYF.

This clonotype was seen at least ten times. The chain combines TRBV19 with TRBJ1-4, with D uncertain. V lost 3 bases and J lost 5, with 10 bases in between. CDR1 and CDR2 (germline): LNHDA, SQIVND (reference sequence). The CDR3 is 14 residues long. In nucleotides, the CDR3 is TGTGCCAGTAGTATGAGCAGGAAAAATGAAAAACTGTTTTTT. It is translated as CASSMSRKNEKLFF.

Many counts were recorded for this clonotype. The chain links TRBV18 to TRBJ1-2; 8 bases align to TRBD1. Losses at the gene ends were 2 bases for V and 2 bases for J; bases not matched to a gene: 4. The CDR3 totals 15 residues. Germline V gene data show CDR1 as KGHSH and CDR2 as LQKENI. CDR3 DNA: TGTGCCAGCTCACCAGCCGGGACAGGAAACTATGGCTACACCTTC. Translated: CASSPAGTGNYGYTF.

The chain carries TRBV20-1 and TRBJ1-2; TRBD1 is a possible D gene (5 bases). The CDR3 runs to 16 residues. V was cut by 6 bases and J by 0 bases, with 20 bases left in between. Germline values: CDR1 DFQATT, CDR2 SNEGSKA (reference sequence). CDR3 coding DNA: TGCAGTGCCCCAGACAGTAAGGTGGCTCCTAACTATGGCTACACCTTC. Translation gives CSAPDSKVAPNYGYTF.

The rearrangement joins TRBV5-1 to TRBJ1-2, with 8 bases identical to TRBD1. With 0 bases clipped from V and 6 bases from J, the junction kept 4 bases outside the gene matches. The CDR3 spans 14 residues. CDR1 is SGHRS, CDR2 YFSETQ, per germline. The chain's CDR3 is CASSLAQGADGYTF. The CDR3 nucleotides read TGCGCCAGCAGCTTGGCCCAGGGGGCAGATGGCTACACCTTC.

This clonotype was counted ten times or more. This CDR3 reads CASLDRVGNTEAFF. The DNA of the CDR3 is TGCGCCAGCTTAGACAGGGTGGGGAACACTGAAGCTTTCTTT. The chain couples TRBV5-1 to TRBJ1-1; 7 bases fit TRBD1. Germline trimming cut 7 bases from V and 1 base from J; bases unmatched to any gene: 7. Germline V gives CDR1 SGHRS, CDR2 YFSETQ. This CDR3 spans 14 amino acids.

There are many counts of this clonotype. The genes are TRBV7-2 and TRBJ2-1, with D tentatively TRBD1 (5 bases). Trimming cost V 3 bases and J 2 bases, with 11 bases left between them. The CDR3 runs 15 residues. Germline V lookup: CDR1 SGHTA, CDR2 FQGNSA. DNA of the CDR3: TGTGCCAGCAGCTTGGGGCCGCTACCCTACAATGAGCAGTTCTTC. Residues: CASSLGPLPYNEQFF.

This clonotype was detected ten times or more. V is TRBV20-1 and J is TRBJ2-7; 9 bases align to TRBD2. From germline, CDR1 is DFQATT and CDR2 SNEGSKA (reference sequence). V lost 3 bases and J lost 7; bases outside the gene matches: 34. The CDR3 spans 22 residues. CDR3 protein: CSASRREGSFGNIIKPLLEQYF. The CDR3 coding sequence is TGCAGTGCTAGTAGGCGGGAGGGATCTTTCGGAAATATCATAAAGCCCCTACTAGAGCAGTACTTC.